These 20 T cell receptor beta chains originate from one sample sequenced in a study of T-cell reconstitution after alpha-beta-depleted transplantation in children. Preparation of the TCRbeta library involved a method that used unique molecular identifiers. Each CDR3 protein gets one entry after TCRdb re-called the PCR reads with MiXCR. This sample has about 200,000 distinct CDR3 sequences, with about 15% found just once. Sequencing used PBMCs from the stem cell graft donor, obtained from the stem cell graft. These receptors were collected from a human donor who donated a stem cell graft to a child with acute lymphoblastic leukemia.

This clonotype has at least ten counts. This chain links TRBV5-1 with TRBJ2-1; D tentatively fits TRBD1 or TRBD2 (5 bases each). Germline V gene sequence: CDR1 SGHRS, CDR2 YFSETQ. The CDR3 is 16 amino acids. V shed 4 bases and J shed 8 bases, with 22 bases lying between them. CDR3 amino acids: CASSPNRDPVLDEQFF. In DNA form, the CDR3 reads TGCGCCAGCAGCCCGAACCGGGACCCCGTGCTGGATGAGCAGTTCTTC.

The chain is built from TRBV10-3 and TRBJ1-5, with D perhaps matching TRBD1 (5 bases). V was pared by 7 bases and J by 4 bases, with 11 bases between. CDR3 length: 13 amino acids. The germline CDR1 and CDR2 sequences are ENHRY and SYGVKD. CDR3 sequence: CAITKQENQPQHF. The CDR3 DNA follows: TGTGCCATCACCAAACAGGAGAATCAGCCCCAGCATTTT.

Ten or more counts support this clonotype. This chain connects TRBV20-1 to TRBJ2-3; the match to TRBD2 covers 13 bases. This CDR3 is built from 18 residues. Germline V lookup: CDR1 DFQATT, CDR2 SNEGSKA (reference sequence). The trim removed 0 bases at V and 5 bases at J, leaving 11 bases unmatched. The CDR3 protein is CSARDTGGTSGIIDTQYF. Here the CDR3 DNA reads TGCAGTGCTAGAGATACGGGGGGGACTAGCGGGATTATAGATACGCAGTATTTT.

This clonotype was counted ten times or more. V usage is TRBV20-1 and J usage is TRBJ2-3; tentative D call: TRBD2 (6 bases). V lost 5 bases and J 2 bases, leaving 14 bases between the germline ends. Germline CDR1 reads DFQATT; CDR2 reads SNEGSKA (reference sequence). The CDR3 length is 14 residues. The CDR3 nucleotides are TGCAGTGCTCTCCCGGGAGACCACACAGATACGCAGTATTTT. Its translation: CSALPGDHTDTQYF.

The chain joins TRBV12-3 or TRBV12-4 to TRBJ1-1; tentative D call: TRBD1 (6 bases). The CDR3 covers 13 residues. V was trimmed by 11 bases and J by 9 bases, leaving 22 bases between them. The CDR3 DNA reads as TGTGCCGTGCCGGGGACATTAGGCTTGAAAGCTTTCTTT. It codes for CAVPGTLGLKAFF.

The chain links TRBV30 to TRBJ2-4; D could derive from TRBD1 or TRBD2 (5 bases each). V was pared by 0 bases and J by 7 bases, with 19 bases between. Germline V lookup: CDR1 GTSNPN, CDR2 SVGIG (reference sequence). This CDR3 contains 16 residues. CDR3: CAWSVLGEVGRNIQYF. The DNA of the CDR3 is TGTGCCTGGAGTGTACTAGGGGAAGTGGGTCGGAACATTCAGTACTTC.

V and J are TRBV7-9 and TRBJ2-5; D assignment may be TRBD1 or TRBD2 (5 bases each). The ends were cut back, 5 bases at V and 9 bases at J, with 16 bases in the middle. Germline V lookup: CDR1 SEHNR, CDR2 FQNEAQ (reference sequence). The CDR3 runs to 13 residues. The CDR3 DNA follows: TGTGCCAGCAGCGAGGGACCCAGGGTAGCCCAGTACTTC. Its protein is CASSEGPRVAQYF.

This clonotype has at least ten counts. J is TRBJ2-6 and V is TRBV20-1; D is unclear. The CDR3 runs 13 residues. The germline gives CDR1 DFQATT, CDR2 SNEGSKA (reference sequence). The V and J ends lost 5 bases and 4 bases respectively, with 9 bases between them. This chain's CDR3 is CSARISGANVLTF. The CDR3 nucleotides are TGCAGTGCTCGGATCTCCGGGGCCAACGTCCTGACTTTC.

This clonotype was detected a few times. The V call is TRBV29-1, the J call TRBJ2-4, with a weak D call TRBD2 (5 bases). Trimming stripped 0 bases from V and 0 bases from J, with 18 bases between. The CDR3 runs to 18 residues. The germline V gene encodes CDR1 SQVTM and CDR2 ANQGSEA. CDR3 loop: CSVEEAFGELGAKNIQYF. In DNA, the CDR3 is TGCAGCGTTGAAGAAGCATTCGGGGAGCTCGGAGCCAAAAACATTCAGTACTTC.

This clonotype was observed many times. The chain is built from TRBV5-1 and TRBJ2-5, with 12 nucleotides matching TRBD2. The ends lost 4 bases at V and 2 bases at J; junction bases unmatched: 6. The CDR3 totals 16 residues. Germline assignment: CDR1 SGHRS and CDR2 YFSETQ. The CDR3 loop is CASSGSGTSGQETQYF. The CDR3 coding sequence is TGCGCCAGCAGCGGATCCGGGACTAGCGGGCAAGAGACCCAGTACTTC.

This clonotype was seen more than once but under ten times. This sequence joins TRBV12-3 or TRBV12-4 and TRBJ2-5; D tentatively reads TRBD1 or TRBD2 (5 bases each). The V and J ends lost 2 bases and 5 bases respectively, with 9 bases between them. The CDR3 is 13 amino acids. The CDR3, as DNA: TGTGCCAGCAGTTTATGGGGGAGTGAGACCCAGTACTTC. Its protein is CASSLWGSETQYF.

This clonotype was found many times. The rearrangement uses TRBV25-1 and TRBJ2-2; 9 bases are shared with TRBD1. CDR1 and CDR2 from the germline V gene are MGHDK and SYGVNS. This CDR3 is built from 15 residues. J was trimmed by 7 bases and V by 4 bases; bases with no gene match: 7. CDR3 in DNA: TGTGCCAGCAGTGTCCGGGACAGGGAAATCGGGGAGCTGTTTTTT. This gives the protein CASSVRDREIGELFF. The whole variable domain, filled in from reference TRBV25-1 and TRBJ2-2, reads EADIYQTPRYLVIGTGKKITLECSQTMGHDKMYWYQQDPGMELHLIHYSYGVNSTEKGDLSSESTVSRIRTEHFPLTLESARPSHTSQYLCASSVRDREIGELFFGEGSRLTVL.

This clonotype was detected ten times or more. This chain joins TRBV6-1 and TRBJ1-5, with TRBD1 identical over 9 bases. CDR3 length: 15 amino acids. In germline, CDR1 is MNHNS, CDR2 SASEGT. V shed 3 bases and J 6 bases; nucleotides not matched to a gene: 6. The CDR3 here is CASSDRDREAQPQHF. In DNA, the CDR3 is TGTGCCAGCAGTGACCGGGACAGGGAGGCTCAGCCCCAGCATTTT.

This clonotype occurred many times. The V call is TRBV29-1, the J call TRBJ1-2; tentative D call: TRBD1 (6 bases). Between the trimmed V and J ends, which lost 3 bases and 0 bases, there was a span of 14 bases. The CDR3 spans 15 residues. Germline CDR1 and CDR2: SQVTM and ANQGSEA. The CDR3 protein is CSVDRTDSTNYGYTF. In DNA form, the CDR3 reads TGCAGCGTTGACCGGACAGACTCAACTAACTATGGCTACACCTTC.

This clonotype was seen at least ten times. This rearrangement joins TRBV5-5 to TRBJ2-2; tentatively, D is TRBD1 or TRBD2 (6 bases each). CDR1 SGHKS and CDR2 YYEKEE come from the germline V gene (reference sequence). The CDR3 is 15 residues long. The V end was cut by 6 bases, the J end by 4 bases, with 16 bases between. The CDR3 protein is CASTRWGAGTGELFF. In DNA, the CDR3 is TGTGCCAGCACCCGGTGGGGGGCGGGCACCGGGGAGCTGTTTTTT.

This clonotype was counted many times. The chain joins TRBV10-3 to TRBJ2-3, with TRBD2 identical over 7 bases. The CDR3 runs 13 residues. Looked up from germline, CDR1 is ENHRY and CDR2 is SYGVKD. After removal of 6 bases from V and 4 bases from J, the junction contained 4 bases not matched to a gene. This CDR3 is CAIRGRGPDTQYF. Written as DNA, the CDR3 is TGTGCCATCAGGGGGAGGGGCCCAGATACGCAGTATTTT.

This clonotype was counted only a few times. The V gene is TRBV5-1, the J gene TRBJ2-3, with 16 bases identical to TRBD2. The germline V gene encodes CDR1 SGHRS and CDR2 YFSETQ. This CDR3 contains 19 residues. J gave up 4 bases and V 4 bases, and 12 bases lay outside the gene matches. The CDR3 sequence is CASSDPGTSGRAFADTQYF. The DNA of the CDR3 is TGCGCCAGCAGCGACCCCGGGACTAGCGGGAGGGCTTTCGCAGATACGCAGTATTTT. The full variable domain, completed using reference TRBV5-1 and TRBJ2-3, is KAGVTQTPRYLIKTRGQQVTLSCSPISGHRSVSWYQQTPGQGLQFLFEYFSETQRNKGNFPGRFSGRQFSNSRSEMNVSTLELGDSALYLCASSDPGTSGRAFADTQYFGPGTRLTVL.

This clonotype has at least ten counts. The CDR3 protein is CASSQGLAGNHYNEQFF. CDR3 in DNA: TGTGCCAGCAGCCAGGGACTAGCGGGTAATCACTACAATGAGCAGTTCTTC. This sequence joins TRBV14 and TRBJ2-1, with 12 nucleotides matching TRBD2. J gave up 3 bases and V 3 bases, and 6 bases lay outside the gene matches. This CDR3 is built from 17 residues. Germline values: CDR1 SGHDN, CDR2 FVKESK.

This clonotype was detected ten times or more. This chain uses TRBV5-1 with TRBJ2-3; no clear D. Germline V gene sequence: CDR1 SGHRS, CDR2 YFSETQ. CDR3 size: 13 residues. V lost 1 base to trimming and J lost 6 bases, with 9 bases between them. CDR3 DNA: TGCGCCAGCAGCTTGAGCCCGAGGGATACGCAGTATTTT. It translates to CASSLSPRDTQYF.

This clonotype was seen many times. This chain connects TRBV5-1 to TRBJ2-1, with 7 bases identical to TRBD2. The CDR3 runs 16 residues. The germline V gene encodes CDR1 SGHRS and CDR2 YFSETQ. V shed 4 bases, J shed 0 bases, and the junction held 7 bases outside the gene matches. Written as DNA, the CDR3 is TGCGCCAGCAGCCGCCTAGCGGAGAGCTCCTACAATGAGCAGTTCTTC. It is translated as CASSRLAESSYNEQFF. Combining the CDR3 with reference TRBV5-1 and TRBJ2-1 gives the whole variable domain KAGVTQTPRYLIKTRGQQVTLSCSPISGHRSVSWYQQTPGQGLQFLFEYFSETQRNKGNFPGRFSGRQFSNSRSEMNVSTLELGDSALYLCASSRLAESSYNEQFFGPGTRLTVL.